This passage covers 5 T cell receptor beta chains from one sample sequenced in a study of cytomegalovirus exposure and HLA in healthy donors. The PCR ran on 60 Vbeta and 13 Jbeta primers. Using immunoSEQ multiplex PCR, the repertoire was profiled, and TCRdb retains in-frame clones only, with some absent. The data contain roughly 230,000 clones, roughly 81% of them seen just once; the ten biggest clones take up 0.2% to 0.25%. What was sequenced was PBMCs. The origin of the receptors is a girl aged 2-10 years in good health and CMV-seronegative.

The chain has TRBV4-2 and TRBJ2-1; 13 positions agree with TRBD2. J was trimmed by 2 bases and V by 0 bases; bases with no gene match: 4. CDR3 length equals 18 residues. Germline CDR1 and CDR2: LGHNA and YNFKEQ. The CDR3 region has the DNA TGTGCCAGCAGCCAAGATCCCGGACTAGCGGGAGCCTACAATGAGCAGTTCTTC. Translating gives CASSQDPGLAGAYNEQFF.

In the case of this clone: The junction differs from germline at one of its ends, possibly a read error. The chain combines TRBV5-1 with TRBJ1-1; tentative D call: TRBD1 (6 bases). The germline gives CDR1 SGHRS, CDR2 YFSETQ. The CDR3 sequence is 11 residues long. Written as DNA, the CDR3 is TGCGCCAGCAGTTTGGACAGCCAAGCTTTCTTT. Amino acid sequence: CASSLDSQAFF.

V is TRBV27 and J is TRBJ2-1, with a tentative D call TRBD2 (6 bases). The CDR3 extends over 13 amino acids. Germline V CDR1 and CDR2: MNHEY, SMNVEV (reference sequence). V lost 3 bases to trimming and J lost 3 bases, with 6 bases between them. The CDR3 here is CASSLGGYNEQFF. The CDR3, as DNA: TGTGCCAGCAGTTTGGGGGGCTACAATGAGCAGTTCTTC.

The chain uses TRBV5-1 and TRBJ1-2; 12 positions agree with TRBD1. CDR3 length: 17 residues. Per germline, CDR1 SGHRS and CDR2 YFSETQ. V gave up 0 bases and J gave up 4 bases; unmatched junction bases: 7. In nucleotides, the CDR3 is TGCGCCAGCAGCTTGGCCGGGGGGACAGGGGGCGCCTATGGCTACACCTTC. Its protein is CASSLAGGTGGAYGYTF.

The chain links TRBV7-2 to TRBJ2-7, with 10 bases aligning to TRBD2. V shed 1 base and J 5 bases; nucleotides not matched to a gene: 8. Germline lookup yields CDR1 SGHTA and CDR2 FQGNSA. This CDR3 spans 16 amino acids. CDR3 amino acids: CASSLGTLAGYDEQYF. As DNA, the CDR3 is TGTGCCAGCAGCTTAGGGACACTAGCGGGGTATGACGAGCAGTACTTC.